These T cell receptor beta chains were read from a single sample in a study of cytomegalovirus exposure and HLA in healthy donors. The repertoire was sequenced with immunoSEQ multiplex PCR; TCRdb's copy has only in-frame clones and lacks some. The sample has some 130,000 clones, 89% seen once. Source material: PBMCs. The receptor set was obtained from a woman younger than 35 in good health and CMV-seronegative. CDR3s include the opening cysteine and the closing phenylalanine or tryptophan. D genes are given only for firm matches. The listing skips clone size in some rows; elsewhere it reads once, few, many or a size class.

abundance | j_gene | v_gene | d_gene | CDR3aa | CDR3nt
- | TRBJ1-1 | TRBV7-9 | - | CASSPVAGGSRNTEAFF | TGTGCCAGCAGCCCAGTGGCGGGGGGAAGTAGAAACACTGAAGCTTTCTTT
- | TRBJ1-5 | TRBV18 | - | CASSLTSGNGLGQPQHF | TGTGCCAGCTCACTGACTTCAGGGAACGGATTGGGTCAGCCCCAGCATTTT
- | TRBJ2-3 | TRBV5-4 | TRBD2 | CASSLFSSGGDTDTQYF | TGTGCCAGCAGCTTGTTTAGTAGCGGGGGAGACACAGATACGCAGTATTTT
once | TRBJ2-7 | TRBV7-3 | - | CASSITYEQYF | TGTGCCAGCAGCATCACCTACGAGCAGTACTTC
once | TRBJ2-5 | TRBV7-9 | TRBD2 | CASSSGGASETQYF | TGTGCCAGCAGTAGCGGGGGGGCTTCAGAGACCCAGTACTTC
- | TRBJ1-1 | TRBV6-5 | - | CASSYSTPTGTEAFF | TGTGCCAGCAGTTACTCGACGCCGACAGGAACTGAAGCTTTCTTT
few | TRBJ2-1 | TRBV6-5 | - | CASSSGFSSGEQFF | TGTGCCAGCAGTTCCGGCTTTTCGTCGGGTGAGCAGTTCTTC
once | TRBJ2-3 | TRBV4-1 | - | CASSPHRGTQYF | TGCGCCAGCAGCCCCCATAGGGGTACGCAGTATTTT
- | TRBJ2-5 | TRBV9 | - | CASSPAGAGGETQYF | TGTGCCAGCAGCCCAGCGGGGGCAGGGGGAGAGACCCAGTACTTC
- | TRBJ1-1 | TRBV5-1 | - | CASSATNREYGEAFF | TGCGCCAGCAGCGCCACTAACCGGGAATACGGTGAAGCTTTCTTT
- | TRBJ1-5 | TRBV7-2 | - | CASSWGGGLAQPQHF | TGTGCCAGCAGCTGGGGGGGTGGGTTGGCTCAGCCCCAGCATTTT
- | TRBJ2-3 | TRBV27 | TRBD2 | CASSPRIAGAHTTDTQYF | TGTGCCAGCAGTCCCCGGATAGCGGGGGCCCACACCACAGATACGCAGTATTTT
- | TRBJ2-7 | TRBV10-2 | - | CASSPQRSYEQYF | TGCGCCAGCAGTCCTCAGCGTTCCTACGAGCAGTACTTC
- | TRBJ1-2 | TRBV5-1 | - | CASSLARGSHYGYTF | TGCGCCAGCAGCTTGGCACGGGGATCCCACTATGGCTACACCTTC
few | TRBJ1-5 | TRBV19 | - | CASRPVGGNQPQHF | TGTGCCAGTAGACCGGTCGGGGGAAATCAGCCCCAGCATTTT
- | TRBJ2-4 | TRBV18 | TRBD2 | CASSPPSGGRGNIQYF | TGTGCCAGCTCGCCCCCTAGCGGGGGCCGGGGGAACATTCAGTACTTC
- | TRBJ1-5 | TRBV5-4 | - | CASSLVGRDTYWVQPQHF | TGTGCCAGCAGCTTGGTCGGCCGGGATACGTACTGGGTTCAGCCCCAGCATTTT
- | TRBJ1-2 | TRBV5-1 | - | CATQDRGGGYTF | TGCGCCACCCAGGACCGGGGAGGCGGCTACACCTTC
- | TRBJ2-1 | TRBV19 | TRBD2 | CASSYRGLAGSYNEQFF | TGTGCCAGTAGTTACAGGGGACTAGCGGGCTCCTACAATGAGCAGTTCTTC
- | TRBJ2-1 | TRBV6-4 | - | CASSRGAVDEQFF | TGTGCCAGCAGTCGGGGGGCCGTGGATGAGCAGTTCTTC
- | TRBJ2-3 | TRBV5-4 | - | CASTLARTDTQYF | TGTGCCAGCACCCTAGCCCGCACAGATACGCAGTATTTT
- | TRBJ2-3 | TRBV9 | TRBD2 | CASSVAPTSGSTDTQYF | TGTGCCAGCAGCGTAGCCCCTACTAGCGGGAGCACAGATACGCAGTATTTT
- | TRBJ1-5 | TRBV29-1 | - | CSVVQANNQPQHF | TGCAGCGTGGTCCAGGCGAACAATCAGCCCCAGCATTTT
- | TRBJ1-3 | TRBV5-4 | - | CASSRAGTGNTIYF | TGTGCCAGCAGCCGCGCAGGGACTGGAAACACCATATATTTT
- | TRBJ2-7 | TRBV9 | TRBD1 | CASSLNRGPYEQYF | TGTGCCAGCAGCCTTAACAGGGGACCCTACGAGCAGTACTTC
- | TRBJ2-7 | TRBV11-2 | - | CASSFIGDEQYF | TGTGCCAGCAGCTTTATCGGGGACGAGCAGTACTTC
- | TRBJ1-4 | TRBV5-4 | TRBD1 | CASSPENGQGRDEKLFF | TGTGCCAGCAGCCCCGAAAACGGACAGGGTCGAGATGAAAAACTGTTTTTT
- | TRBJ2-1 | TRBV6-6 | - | CASSHKTSFEQFF | TGTGCCAGCAGCCACAAGACTAGTTTCGAGCAGTTCTTC
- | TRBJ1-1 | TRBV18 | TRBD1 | CASSTGENTEAFF | TGTGCCAGCTCAACAGGGGAGAACACTGAAGCTTTCTTT
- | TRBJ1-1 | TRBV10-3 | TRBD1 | CAISGSTGGNTEAFF | TGTGCCATCAGTGGGTCTACAGGGGGCAACACTGAAGCTTTCTTT
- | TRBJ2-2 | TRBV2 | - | CASTRTANTGELFF | TGTGCCAGCACCCGGACAGCGAACACCGGGGAGCTGTTTTTT
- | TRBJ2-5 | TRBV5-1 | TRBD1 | CASSLGGGTGRVGETQYF | TGCGCCAGCAGCTTGGGAGGCGGGACAGGGAGGGTCGGGGAGACCCAGTACTTC
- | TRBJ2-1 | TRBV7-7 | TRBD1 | CASSPGTGNEQFF | TGTGCCAGCAGCCCCGGGACAGGCAATGAGCAGTTCTTC
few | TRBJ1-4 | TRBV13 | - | CASSNRWGIEEKLFF | TGTGCCAGCAGCAATCGTTGGGGCATTGAGGAAAAACTGTTTTTT
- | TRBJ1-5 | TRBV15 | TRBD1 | CATGLDRGQGQPQHF | TGTGCCACCGGCTTGGACAGGGGCCAGGGTCAGCCCCAGCATTTT
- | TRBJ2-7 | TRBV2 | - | CASSQYGGYEQYF | TGTGCCAGCAGTCAATACGGGGGCTACGAGCAGTACTTC
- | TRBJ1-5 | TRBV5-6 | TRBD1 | CASSARQGSNQPQHF | TGTGCCAGCAGCGCCCGACAGGGAAGCAATCAGCCCCAGCATTTT
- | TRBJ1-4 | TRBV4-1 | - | CASGDGGLGEKLFF | TGCGCCAGTGGGGATGGGGGGTTAGGGGAAAAACTGTTTTTT
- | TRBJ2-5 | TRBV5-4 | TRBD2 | CATSLAGGRGETQYF | TGTGCCACCTCGTTAGCGGGGGGGCGGGGAGAGACCCAGTACTTC
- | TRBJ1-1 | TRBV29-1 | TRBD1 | CSVQDRAGANTEAFF | TGCAGCGTTCAAGACAGGGCCGGTGCGAACACTGAAGCTTTCTTT
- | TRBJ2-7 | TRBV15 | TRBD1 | CATRRGQGYEQYF | TGTGCCACCAGAAGGGGACAGGGGTACGAGCAGTACTTC
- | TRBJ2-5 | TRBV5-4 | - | CASSLGQGRLQETQYF | TGTGCCAGCAGCTTGGGGCAGGGAAGGCTTCAAGAGACCCAGTACTTC
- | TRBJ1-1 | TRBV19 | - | CASSIRAGDTEAFF | TGTGCCAGTAGTATAAGGGCAGGGGACACTGAAGCTTTCTTT
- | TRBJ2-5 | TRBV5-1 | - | CASSLISAGTQYF | TGCGCCAGCAGCTTGATATCGGCGGGGACCCAGTACTTC
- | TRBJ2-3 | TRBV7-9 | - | CASSQELHTDTQYF | TGTGCCAGCAGCCAGGAACTTCACACAGATACGCAGTATTTT
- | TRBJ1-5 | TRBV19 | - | CASKARVHQPQHF | TGTGCCAGTAAAGCCAGGGTCCATCAGCCCCAGCATTTT
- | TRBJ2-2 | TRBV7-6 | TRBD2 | CASSDGTSGGDTGELFF | TGTGCCAGCAGCGACGGGACTAGCGGGGGTGACACCGGGGAGCTGTTTTTT
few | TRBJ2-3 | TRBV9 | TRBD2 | CASSVALAGDTDTQYF | TGTGCCAGCAGCGTAGCCTTAGCGGGGGACACAGATACGCAGTATTTT
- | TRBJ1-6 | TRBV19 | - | CASTRQEPYNSPLHF | TGTGCCAGTACCAGACAGGAACCGTATAATTCACCCCTCCACTTT
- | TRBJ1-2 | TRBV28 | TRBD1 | CASKLGQSYGYTF | TGTGCCAGCAAGTTGGGACAGTCCTATGGCTACACCTTC
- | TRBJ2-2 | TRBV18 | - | CASSPGRYVLGANTGELFF | TGTGCCAGCTCACCAGGCCGCTATGTCTTGGGCGCTAACACCGGGGAGCTGTTTTTT
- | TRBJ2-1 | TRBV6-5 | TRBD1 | CASSYSQGAGNEQFF | TGTGCCAGCAGTTACTCGCAGGGGGCAGGTAATGAGCAGTTCTTC
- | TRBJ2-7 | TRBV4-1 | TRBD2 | CASSQGFGSGLAFHEQYF | TGCGCCAGCAGCCAAGGTTTTGGTAGCGGACTAGCGTTCCACGAGCAGTACTTC
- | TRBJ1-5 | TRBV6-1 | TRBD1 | CAIQPGQGLWQPQHF | TGTGCCATACAGCCGGGACAGGGTTTATGGCAGCCCCAGCATTTT
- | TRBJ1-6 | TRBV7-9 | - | CASSPRGGGSSYNSPLHF | TGTGCCAGCAGCCCCCGGGGGGGCGGAAGCTCCTATAATTCACCCCTCCACTTT
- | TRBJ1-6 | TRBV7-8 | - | CASSLSAVGGRSPLHF | TGTGCCAGCAGCTTAAGCGCGGTGGGGGGTCGATCACCCCTCCACTTT
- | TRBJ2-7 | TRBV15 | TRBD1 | CATRTGGYEQYF | TGTGCCACCAGGACAGGGGGCTACGAGCAGTACTTC